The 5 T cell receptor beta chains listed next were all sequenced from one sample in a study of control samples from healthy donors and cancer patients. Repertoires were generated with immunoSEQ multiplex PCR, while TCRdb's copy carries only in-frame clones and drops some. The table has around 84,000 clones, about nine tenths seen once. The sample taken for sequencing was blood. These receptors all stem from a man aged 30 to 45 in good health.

CDR3 region: CASSVQADTIYF. CDR3 bases: TGTGCCAGCAGTGTCCAGGCTGACACCATATATTTT. The chain has TRBV25-1 and TRBJ1-3; D unresolved. The CDR3 totals 12 residues. Germline loops: CDR1 MGHDK, CDR2 SYGVNS. Trimming shortened V by 4 bases and J by 8 bases, and 9 bases separated the two germline ends.

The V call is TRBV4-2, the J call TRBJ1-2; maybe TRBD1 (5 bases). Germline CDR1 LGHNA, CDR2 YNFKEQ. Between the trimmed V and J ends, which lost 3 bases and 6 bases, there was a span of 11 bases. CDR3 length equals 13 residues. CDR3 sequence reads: CASSQTDVDGYTF. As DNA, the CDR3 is TGTGCCAGCAGCCAGACAGACGTAGATGGCTACACCTTC.

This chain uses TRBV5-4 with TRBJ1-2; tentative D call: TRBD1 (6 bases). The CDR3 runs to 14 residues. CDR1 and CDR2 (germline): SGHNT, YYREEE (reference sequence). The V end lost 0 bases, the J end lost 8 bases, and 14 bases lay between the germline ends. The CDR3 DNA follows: TGTGCCAGCAGCTTGGGGTCCGGGGGCGACGGCTACACCTTC. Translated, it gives CASSLGSGGDGYTF.

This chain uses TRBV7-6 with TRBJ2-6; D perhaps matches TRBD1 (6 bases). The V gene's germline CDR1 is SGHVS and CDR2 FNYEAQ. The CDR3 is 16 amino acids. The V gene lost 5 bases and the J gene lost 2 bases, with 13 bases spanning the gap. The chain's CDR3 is CASSATGTPGANVLTF. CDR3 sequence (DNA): TGTGCCAGCAGCGCTACAGGGACCCCTGGGGCCAACGTCCTGACTTTC.

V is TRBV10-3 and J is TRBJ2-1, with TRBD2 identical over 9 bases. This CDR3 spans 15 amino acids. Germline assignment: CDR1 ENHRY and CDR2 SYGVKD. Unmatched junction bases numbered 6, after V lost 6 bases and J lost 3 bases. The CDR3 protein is CAISGASGDYNEQFF. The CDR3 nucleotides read TGTGCCATCAGCGGCGCTAGCGGGGACTACAATGAGCAGTTCTTC.